This TCR beta chain is drawn from a study of blood T cell repertoires in COVID-19. Study at large: Samples representing acute and convalescent COVID-19 were sourced from the United States, Italy and Spain. From T cells, B-cell-depleted T cells, or PBMCs came the material, which was cDNA or gDNA.

This clone has a handful of counts. This table comes from immunoSEQ multiplex PCR, and its TCRdb copy is limited to in-frame clones, with some not included. The table includes under 200,000 clones, 88% detected once. The V gene end was trimmed by 3 bases and the J gene end by 4 bases; junction bases not matched to a gene: 0. The germline CDR1 and CDR2 sequences are MDHEN and SYDVKM. The CDR3 is 12 residues long. Sequenced sample: peripheral blood. The sequence was obtained from a man in his fifties who had recovered from COVID-19. The chain is built from TRBV28 and TRBJ2-7, with 7 bases fitting TRBD1. CDR3 DNA sequence: TGTGCCAGCAGTTTGGACAGGTACGAGCAGTACTTC. Translated, it gives CASSLDRYEQYF.